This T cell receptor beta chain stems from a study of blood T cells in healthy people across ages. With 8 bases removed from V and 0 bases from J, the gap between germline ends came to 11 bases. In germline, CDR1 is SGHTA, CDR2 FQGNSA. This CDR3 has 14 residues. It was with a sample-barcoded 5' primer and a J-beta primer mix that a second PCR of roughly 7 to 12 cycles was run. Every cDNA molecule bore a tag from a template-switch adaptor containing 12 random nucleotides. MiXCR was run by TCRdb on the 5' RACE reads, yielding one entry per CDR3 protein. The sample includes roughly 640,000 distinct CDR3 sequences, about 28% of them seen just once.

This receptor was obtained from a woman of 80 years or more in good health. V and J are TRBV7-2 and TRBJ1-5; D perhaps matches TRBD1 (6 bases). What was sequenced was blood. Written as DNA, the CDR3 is TGTGCCAGCGCTAGGACAGCTAGCAATCAGCCCCAGCATTTT. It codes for CASARTASNQPQHF.